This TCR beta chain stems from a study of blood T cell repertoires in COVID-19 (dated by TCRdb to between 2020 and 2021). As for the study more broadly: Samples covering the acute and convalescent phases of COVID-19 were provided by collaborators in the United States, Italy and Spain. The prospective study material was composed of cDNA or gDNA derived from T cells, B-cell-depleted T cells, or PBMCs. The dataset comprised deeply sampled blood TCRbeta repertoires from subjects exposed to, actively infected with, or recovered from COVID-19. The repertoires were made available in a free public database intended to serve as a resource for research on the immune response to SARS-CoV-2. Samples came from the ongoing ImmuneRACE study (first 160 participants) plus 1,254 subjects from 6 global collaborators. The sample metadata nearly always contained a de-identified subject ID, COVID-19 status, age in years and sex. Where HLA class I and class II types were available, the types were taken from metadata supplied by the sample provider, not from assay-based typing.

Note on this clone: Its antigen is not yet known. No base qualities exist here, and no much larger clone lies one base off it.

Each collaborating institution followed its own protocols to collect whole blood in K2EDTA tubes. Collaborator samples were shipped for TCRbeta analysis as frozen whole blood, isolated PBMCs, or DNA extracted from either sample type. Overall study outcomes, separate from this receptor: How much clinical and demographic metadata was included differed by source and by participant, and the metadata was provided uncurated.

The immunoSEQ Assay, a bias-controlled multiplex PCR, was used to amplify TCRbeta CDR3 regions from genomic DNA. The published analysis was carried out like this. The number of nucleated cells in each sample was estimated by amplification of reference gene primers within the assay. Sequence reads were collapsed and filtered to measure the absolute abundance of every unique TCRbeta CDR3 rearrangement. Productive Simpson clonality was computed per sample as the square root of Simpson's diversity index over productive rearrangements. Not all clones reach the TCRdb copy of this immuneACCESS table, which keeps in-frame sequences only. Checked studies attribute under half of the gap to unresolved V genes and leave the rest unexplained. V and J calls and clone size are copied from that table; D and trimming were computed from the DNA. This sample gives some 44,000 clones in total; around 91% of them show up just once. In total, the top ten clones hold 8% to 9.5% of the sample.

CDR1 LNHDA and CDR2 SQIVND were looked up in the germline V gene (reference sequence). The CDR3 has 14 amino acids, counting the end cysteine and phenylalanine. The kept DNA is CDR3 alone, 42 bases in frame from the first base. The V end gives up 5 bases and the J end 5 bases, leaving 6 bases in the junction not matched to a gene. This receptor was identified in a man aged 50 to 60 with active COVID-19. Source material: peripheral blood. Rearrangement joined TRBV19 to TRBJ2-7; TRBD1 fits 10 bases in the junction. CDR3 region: CASSVGTGVNEQYF. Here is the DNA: TGTGCCAGTAGTGTCGGGACAGGGGTCAACGAGCAGTACTTC.